These 10 T cell receptor beta chains were all obtained from the same sample, sequenced in a study of T-cell memory formation after mild COVID-19. TCRdb reprocessed the 5' RACE reads via MiXCR and lists one record per CDR3 protein. The profile shows under 350,000 distinct CDR3 sequences, about a sixth of them singletons. The specimen sequenced was PBMCs or a T cell subset sorted from them (not recorded which). The receptors originated from a man between 18 and 29 years old who had mild COVID-19 (a few samples of this study predate the infection). Cell type and time point are not known.

This sequence joins TRBV5-5 and TRBJ1-5; tentative D call: TRBD1 (5 bases). Germline-derived CDR1 and CDR2 are SGHKS and YYEKEE (reference sequence). This CDR3 is 14 amino acids long. Trimming cost V 0 bases and J 2 bases, with 6 bases left between them. The CDR3 DNA is TGTGCCAGCAGCTTGGCACAGGGCAATCAGCCCCAGCATTTT. It encodes CASSLAQGNQPQHF.

This clonotype was picked up a small number of times. This chain links TRBV6-5 with TRBJ2-5; 7 nucleotides align to TRBD1. Looked up from germline, CDR1 is MNHEY and CDR2 is SVGAGI. With 2 bases clipped from V and 3 bases from J, the junction kept 12 bases outside the gene matches. There are 17 residues in the CDR3. The CDR3 loop is CASSYMGDRLDEETQYF. The CDR3 coding sequence is TGTGCCAGCAGTTACATGGGGGACAGACTTGACGAAGAGACCCAGTACTTC.

The chain uses TRBV10-3 and TRBJ1-2; 9 bases align to TRBD1. Germline-derived CDR1 and CDR2 are ENHRY and SYGVKD. The V gene end was trimmed by 6 bases and the J gene end by 7 bases; junction bases not matched to a gene: 6. The length of the CDR3 is 13 residues. CDR3 DNA: TGTGCCATCAGGGAGGACAGGGGTGGTGGCTACACCTTC. Protein sequence: CAIREDRGGGYTF.

This clonotype has at least ten counts. J is TRBJ2-5 and V is TRBV28, with D possibly matching TRBD2 (6 bases). V was shortened by 10 bases and J by 5 bases, with 14 bases between the two germline ends. Germline loops: CDR1 MDHEN, CDR2 SYDVKM. The CDR3 has 12 residues. In DNA form, the CDR3 reads TGTGCCACCCAGCTAGCGACGGAGACCCAGTACTTC. The encoded protein is CATQLATETQYF. Supplemented by reference TRBV28 and TRBJ2-5, the full variable domain reads DVKVTQSSRYLVKRTGEKVFLECVQDMDHENMFWYRQDPGLGLRLIYFSYDVKMKEKGDIPEGYSVSREKKERFSLILESASTNQTSMYLCATQLATETQYFGPGTRLLVL.

The chain joins TRBV16 to TRBJ1-1, with D tentatively TRBD1 (5 bases). V lost 3 bases and J lost 5, with 10 bases in between. Germline V gene lookup returns CDR1 KGHSY and CDR2 FQNENV. The CDR3 runs to 13 residues. The CDR3 DNA is TGTGCCAGCAGCCACGGGGGGAGGACTGAAGCTTTCTTT. Residues: CASSHGGRTEAFF.

The chain joins TRBV7-9 to TRBJ2-3; D might be TRBD2 (5 bases). Trimming removed 5 bases at V and 2 bases at J, with 14 bases between. CDR1 and CDR2 from the germline V gene are SEHNR and FQNEAQ (reference sequence). This CDR3 is built from 15 residues. CDR3 residues: CASSQLDPFTDTQYF. CDR3 nucleotide sequence: TGTGCCAGCAGCCAACTAGACCCTTTCACAGATACGCAGTATTTT.

J is TRBJ2-3 and V is TRBV20-1, with D uncertain. The ends were cut back, 4 bases at V and 3 bases at J, with 8 bases in the middle. The CDR3 is 12 residues long. CDR1 is DFQATT and CDR2 is SNEGSKA in the germline V gene (reference sequence). CDR3 DNA sequence: TGCAGTGCTAATCCAGCAACAGATACGCAGTATTTT. Its protein is CSANPATDTQYF.

This clonotype was detected a few times. This chain links TRBV12-3 or TRBV12-4 with TRBJ2-3; TRBD2 agrees at 11 bases. Unmatched junction bases numbered 3, after V lost 6 bases and J lost 4 bases. This CDR3 has 14 residues. The DNA for the CDR3 is TGTGCCAGCAGGGGACTAGCGGATCCAGATACGCAGTATTTT. It specifies CASRGLADPDTQYF.

This clonotype turned up a few times. The chain joins TRBV28 to TRBJ1-1; D is undetermined. CDR1 is MDHEN, CDR2 SYDVKM, per germline. The CDR3 length is 15 residues. V lost 6 bases and J 2 bases, leaving 16 bases between the germline ends. The CDR3 loop is CASRLRRGGNTEAFF. For the CDR3, the DNA is TGTGCCAGCAGACTCCGTCGGGGAGGAAACACTGAAGCTTTCTTT.

There are a few counts of this clonotype. The rearrangement joins TRBV6-2 or TRBV6-3 to TRBJ2-3, with 7 nucleotides matching TRBD2. Germline CDR1 and CDR2: MNHEY and SVGEGT. This CDR3 region has 14 residues. The ends lost 8 bases at V and 2 bases at J; junction bases unmatched: 7. The CDR3 loop reads CASGAGLVTDTQYF. The CDR3 DNA is TGTGCCAGCGGAGCGGGGTTAGTCACAGATACGCAGTATTTT.